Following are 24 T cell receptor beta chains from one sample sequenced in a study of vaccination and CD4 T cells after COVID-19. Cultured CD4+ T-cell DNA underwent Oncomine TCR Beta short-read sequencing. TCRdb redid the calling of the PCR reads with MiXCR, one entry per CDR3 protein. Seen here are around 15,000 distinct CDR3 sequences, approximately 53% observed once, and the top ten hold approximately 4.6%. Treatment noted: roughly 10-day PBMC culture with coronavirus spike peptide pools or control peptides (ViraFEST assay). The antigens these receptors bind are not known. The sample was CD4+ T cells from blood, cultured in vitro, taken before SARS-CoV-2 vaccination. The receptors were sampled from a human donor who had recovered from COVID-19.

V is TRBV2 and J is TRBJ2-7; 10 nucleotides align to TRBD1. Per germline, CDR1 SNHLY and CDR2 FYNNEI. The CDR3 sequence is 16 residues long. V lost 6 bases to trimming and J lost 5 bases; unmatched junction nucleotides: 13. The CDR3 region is CASRFFRGQGRHEQYF. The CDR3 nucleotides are TGTGCCAGCAGATTCTTCCGGGGACAGGGGAGGCACGAGCAGTACTTC. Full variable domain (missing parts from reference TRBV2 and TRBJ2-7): EPEVTQTPSHQVTQMGQEVILRCVPISNHLYFYWYRQILGQKVEFLVSFYNNEISEKSEIFDDQFSVERPDGSNFTLKIRSTKLEDSAMYFCASRFFRGQGRHEQYFGPGTRLTVT.

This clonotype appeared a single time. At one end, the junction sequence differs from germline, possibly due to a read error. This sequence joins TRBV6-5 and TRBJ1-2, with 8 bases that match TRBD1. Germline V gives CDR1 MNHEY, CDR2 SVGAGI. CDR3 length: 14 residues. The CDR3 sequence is CAGSYSRTGKGYTF. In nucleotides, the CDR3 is TGTGCCGGCAGTTACTCCCGGACAGGGAAGGGCTACACCTTC.

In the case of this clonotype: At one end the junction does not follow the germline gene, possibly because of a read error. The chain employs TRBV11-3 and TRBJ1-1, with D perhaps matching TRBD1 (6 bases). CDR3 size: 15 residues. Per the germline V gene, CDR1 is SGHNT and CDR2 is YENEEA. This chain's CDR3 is CASSLMIGGNTEAFF. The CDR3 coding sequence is TGTGCCAGCAGCTTGATGATAGGGGGGAACACTGAGGCTTTCTTT.

The CDR3: CASSISPAQDTQYF. DNA of the CDR3: TGTGCCAGTAGTATTTCGCCCGCTCAAGATACGCAGTATTTT. The rearrangement links TRBV19 to TRBJ2-3, with unresolved D. Looked up from germline, CDR1 is LNHDA and CDR2 is SQIVND (reference sequence). V lost 3 bases, J lost 5 bases, and 12 bases lay in between. The CDR3 is 14 residues long.

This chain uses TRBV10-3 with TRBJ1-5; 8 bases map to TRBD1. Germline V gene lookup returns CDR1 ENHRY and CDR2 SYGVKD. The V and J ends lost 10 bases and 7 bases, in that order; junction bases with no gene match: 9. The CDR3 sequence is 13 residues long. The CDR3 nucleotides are TGTGCCAACGGACAGGGAGGGGACCAGCCCCAGCATTTT. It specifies CANGQGGDQPQHF.

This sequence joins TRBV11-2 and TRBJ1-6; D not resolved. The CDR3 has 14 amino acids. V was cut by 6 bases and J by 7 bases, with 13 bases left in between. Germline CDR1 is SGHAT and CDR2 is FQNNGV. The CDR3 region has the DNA TGTGCCAGCAGACCCGGACGGACGAATTCACCCCTCCACTTT. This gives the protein CASRPGRTNSPLHF.

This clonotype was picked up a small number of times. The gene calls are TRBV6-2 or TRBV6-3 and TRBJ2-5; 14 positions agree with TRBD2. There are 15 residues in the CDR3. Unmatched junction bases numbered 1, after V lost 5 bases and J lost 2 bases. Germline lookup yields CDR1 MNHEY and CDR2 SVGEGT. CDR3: CASSRLAGGQETQYF. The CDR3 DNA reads TGTGCCAGCAGTCGACTAGCGGGGGGGCAAGAGACCCAGTACTTC.

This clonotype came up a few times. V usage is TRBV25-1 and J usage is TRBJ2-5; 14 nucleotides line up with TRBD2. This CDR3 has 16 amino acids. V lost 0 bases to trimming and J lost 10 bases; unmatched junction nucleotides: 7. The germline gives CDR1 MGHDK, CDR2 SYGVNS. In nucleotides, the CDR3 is TGTGCCAGCAGTGAATACGCGGGACTAGCGGGGGATGACCAGTACTTC. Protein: CASSEYAGLAGDDQYF.

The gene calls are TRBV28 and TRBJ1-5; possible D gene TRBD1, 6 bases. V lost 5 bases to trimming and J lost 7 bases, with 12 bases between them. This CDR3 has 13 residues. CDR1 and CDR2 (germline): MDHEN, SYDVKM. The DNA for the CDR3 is TGTGCCAGCAGTCTACAGGGAGTACAGCCCCAGCATTTT. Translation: CASSLQGVQPQHF.

The CDR3 is CASSPPRMVEAFF. In DNA form, the CDR3 reads TGCGCCAGCAGCCCCCCTAGGATGGTAGAAGCTTTCTTT. The J gene is TRBJ1-1, the V gene TRBV23-1; no clear D gene. TRBV23-1 is marked as an open reading frame, function uncertain. Trimming left V 6 bases short and J 8 bases short, with 16 bases between. The CDR3 is 13 residues long.

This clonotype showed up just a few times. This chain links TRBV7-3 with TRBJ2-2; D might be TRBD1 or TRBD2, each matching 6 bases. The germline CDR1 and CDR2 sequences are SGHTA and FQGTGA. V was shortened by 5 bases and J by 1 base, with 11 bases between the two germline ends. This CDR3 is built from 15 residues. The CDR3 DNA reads TGTGCCAGCAGCCTCGGGGGCCGGAACACCGGGGAGCTGTTTTTT. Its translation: CASSLGGRNTGELFF.

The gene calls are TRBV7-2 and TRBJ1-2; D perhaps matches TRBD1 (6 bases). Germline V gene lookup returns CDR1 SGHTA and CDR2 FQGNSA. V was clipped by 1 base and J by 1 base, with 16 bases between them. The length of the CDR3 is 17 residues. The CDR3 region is CASSLVAGGRGNYGYTF. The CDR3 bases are TGTGCCAGCAGCTTAGTGGCCGGTGGCAGGGGTAACTATGGCTACACCTTC.

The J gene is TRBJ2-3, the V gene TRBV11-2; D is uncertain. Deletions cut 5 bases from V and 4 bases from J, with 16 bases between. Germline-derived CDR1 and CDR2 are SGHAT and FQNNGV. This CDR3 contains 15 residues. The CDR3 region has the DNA TGTGCCAGCAGCACCCGGACCCGCAACCCAGATACGCAGTATTTT. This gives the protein CASSTRTRNPDTQYF.

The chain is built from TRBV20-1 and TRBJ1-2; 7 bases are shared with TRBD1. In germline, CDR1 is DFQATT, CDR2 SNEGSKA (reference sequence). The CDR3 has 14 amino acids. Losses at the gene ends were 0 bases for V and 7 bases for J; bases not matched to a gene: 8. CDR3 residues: CSARDLTGTSGYTF. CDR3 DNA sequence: TGCAGTGCTAGAGATTTGACAGGGACAAGTGGCTACACCTTC.

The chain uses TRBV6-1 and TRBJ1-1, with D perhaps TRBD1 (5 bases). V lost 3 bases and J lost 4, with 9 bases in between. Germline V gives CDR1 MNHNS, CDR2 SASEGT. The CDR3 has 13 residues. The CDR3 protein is CASSEGVGTEAFF. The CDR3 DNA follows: TGTGCCAGCAGTGAGGGGGTTGGCACTGAAGCTTTCTTT.

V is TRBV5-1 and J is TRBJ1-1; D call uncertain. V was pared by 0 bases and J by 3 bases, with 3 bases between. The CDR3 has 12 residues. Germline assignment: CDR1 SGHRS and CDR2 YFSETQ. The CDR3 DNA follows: TGCGCCAGCAGCTTGGAGGACACTGAAGCTTTCTTT. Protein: CASSLEDTEAFF.

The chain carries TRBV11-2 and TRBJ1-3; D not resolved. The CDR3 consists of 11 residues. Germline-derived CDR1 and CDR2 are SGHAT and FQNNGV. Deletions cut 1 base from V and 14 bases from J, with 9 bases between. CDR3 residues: CASSLGQTLYF. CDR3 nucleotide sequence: TGTGCCAGCAGCTTAGGACAAACTCTATATTTT.

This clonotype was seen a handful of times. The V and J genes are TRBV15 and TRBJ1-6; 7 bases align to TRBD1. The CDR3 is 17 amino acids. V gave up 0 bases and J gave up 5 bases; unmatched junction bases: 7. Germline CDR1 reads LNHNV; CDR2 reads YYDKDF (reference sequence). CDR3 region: CATSRDNRDRDNSPLHF. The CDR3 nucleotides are TGTGCCACCAGCAGAGATAACCGGGACAGAGATAATTCACCCCTCCACTTT. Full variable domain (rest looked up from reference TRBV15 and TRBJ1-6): DAMVIQNPRYQVTQFGKPVTLSCSQTLNHNVMYWYQQKSSQAPKLLFHYYDKDFNNEADTPDNFQSRRPNTSFCFLDIRSPGLGDTAMYLCATSRDNRDRDNSPLHFGNGTRLTVT.

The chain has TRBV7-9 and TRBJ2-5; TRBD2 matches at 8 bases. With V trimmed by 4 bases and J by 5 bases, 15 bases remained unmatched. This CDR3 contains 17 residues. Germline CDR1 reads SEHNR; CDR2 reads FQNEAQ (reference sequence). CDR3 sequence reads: CASSSAAAGLVKETQYF. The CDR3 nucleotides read TGTGCCAGCAGCTCCGCGGCCGCGGGACTAGTTAAGGAGACCCAGTACTTC. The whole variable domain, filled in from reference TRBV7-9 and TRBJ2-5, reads DTGVSQNPRHKITKRGQNVTFRCDPISEHNRLYWYRQTLGQGPEFLTYFQNEAQLEKSRLLSDRFSAERPKGSFSTLEIQRTEQGDSAMYLCASSSAAAGLVKETQYFGPGTRLLVL.

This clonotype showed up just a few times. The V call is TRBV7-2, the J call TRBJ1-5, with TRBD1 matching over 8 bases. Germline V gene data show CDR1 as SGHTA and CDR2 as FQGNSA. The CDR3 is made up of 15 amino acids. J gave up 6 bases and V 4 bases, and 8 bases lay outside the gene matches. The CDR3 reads CASSSDRGDSQPQHF. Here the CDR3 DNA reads TGTGCCAGCAGCTCCGACAGGGGCGATAGTCAGCCCCAGCATTTT.

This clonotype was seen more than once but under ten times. In DNA, the CDR3 is TGTGCCGGCTACCTGGACAGGGTCTATGGCTACACCTTC. It specifies CAGYLDRVYGYTF. The rearrangement links TRBV2 to TRBJ1-2, with 8 bases lining up with TRBD1. This CDR3 contains 13 residues. Germline V gives CDR1 SNHLY, CDR2 FYNNEI. Losses at the gene ends were 11 bases for V and 4 bases for J; bases not matched to a gene: 9.

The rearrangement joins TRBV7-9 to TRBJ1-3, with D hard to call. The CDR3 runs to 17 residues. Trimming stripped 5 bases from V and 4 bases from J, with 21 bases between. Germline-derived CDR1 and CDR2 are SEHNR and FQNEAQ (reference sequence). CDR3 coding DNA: TGTGCCAGCAGCGCAGAAAGGACCGCCACTCGCGGAAACACCATATATTTT. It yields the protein CASSAERTATRGNTIYF.

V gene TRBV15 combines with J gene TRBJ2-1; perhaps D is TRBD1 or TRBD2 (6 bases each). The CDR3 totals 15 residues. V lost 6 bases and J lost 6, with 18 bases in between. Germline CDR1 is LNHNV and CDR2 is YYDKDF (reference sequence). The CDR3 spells CATSRRGILLNEQFF. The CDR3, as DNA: TGTGCCACCAGTAGGAGGGGGATCCTTCTCAATGAGCAGTTCTTC.

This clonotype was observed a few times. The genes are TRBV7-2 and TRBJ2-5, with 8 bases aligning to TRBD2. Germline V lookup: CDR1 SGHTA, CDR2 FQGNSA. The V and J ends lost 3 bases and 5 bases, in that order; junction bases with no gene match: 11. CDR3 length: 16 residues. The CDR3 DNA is TGTGCCAGCAGCTTGAGGGCCGGGAGGGCCGGCGAGACCCAGTACTTC. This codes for CASSLRAGRAGETQYF.